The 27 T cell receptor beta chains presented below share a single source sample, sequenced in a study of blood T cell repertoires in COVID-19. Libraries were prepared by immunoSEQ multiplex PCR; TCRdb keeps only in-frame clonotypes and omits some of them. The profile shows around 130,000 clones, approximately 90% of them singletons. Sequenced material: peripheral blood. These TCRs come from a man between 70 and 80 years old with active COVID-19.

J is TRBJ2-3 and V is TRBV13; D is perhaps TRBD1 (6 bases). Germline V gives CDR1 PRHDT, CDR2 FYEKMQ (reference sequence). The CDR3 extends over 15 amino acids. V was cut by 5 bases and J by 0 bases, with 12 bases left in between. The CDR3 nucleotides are TGTGCCAGCAGCACCAGGACAGTTAGCACAGATACGCAGTATTTT. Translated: CASSTRTVSTDTQYF.

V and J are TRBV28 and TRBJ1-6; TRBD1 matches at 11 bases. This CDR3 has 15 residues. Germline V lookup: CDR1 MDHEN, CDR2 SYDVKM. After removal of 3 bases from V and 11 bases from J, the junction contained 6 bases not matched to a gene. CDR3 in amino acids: CASSFRDRGNPPLHF. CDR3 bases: TGTGCCAGCAGTTTCCGGGACAGGGGGAATCCACCCCTCCACTTT. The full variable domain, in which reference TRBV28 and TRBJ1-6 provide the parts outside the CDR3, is DVKVTQSSRYLVKRTGEKVFLECVQDMDHENMFWYRQDPGLGLRLIYFSYDVKMKEKGDIPEGYSVSREKKERFSLILESASTNQTSMYLCASSFRDRGNPPLHFGNGTRLTVT.

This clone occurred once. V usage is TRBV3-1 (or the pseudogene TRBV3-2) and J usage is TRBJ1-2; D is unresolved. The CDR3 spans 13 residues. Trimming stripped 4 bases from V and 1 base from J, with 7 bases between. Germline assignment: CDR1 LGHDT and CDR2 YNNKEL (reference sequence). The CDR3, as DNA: TGTGCCAGCAGCCGGGAGGGTAACTATGGCTACACCTTC. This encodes CASSREGNYGYTF.

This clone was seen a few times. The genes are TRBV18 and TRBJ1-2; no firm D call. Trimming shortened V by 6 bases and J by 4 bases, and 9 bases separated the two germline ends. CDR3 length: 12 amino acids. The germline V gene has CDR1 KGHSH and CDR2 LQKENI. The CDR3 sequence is CASSRETYGYTF. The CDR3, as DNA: TGTGCCAGCTCTCGGGAGACCTATGGCTACACCTTC. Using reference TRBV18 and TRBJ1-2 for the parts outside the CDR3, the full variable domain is NAGVMQNPRHLVRRRGQEARLRCSPMKGHSHVYWYRQLPEEGLKFMVYLQKENIIDESGMPKERFSAEFPKEGPSILRIQQVVRGDSAAYFCASSRETYGYTFGSGTRLTVV.

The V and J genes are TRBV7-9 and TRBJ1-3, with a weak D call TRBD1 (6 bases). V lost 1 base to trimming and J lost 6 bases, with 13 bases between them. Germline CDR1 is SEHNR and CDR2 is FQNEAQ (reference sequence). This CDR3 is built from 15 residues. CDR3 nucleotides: TGTGCCAGCAGCTTAGAATCCAGGGGAAAAAACACCATATATTTT. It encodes CASSLESRGKNTIYF.

The DNA of the CDR3 is TGTGCCAGCACCCCCGGACTAGCGGGAGGCTACGAGCAGTACTTC. Translating it yields CASTPGLAGGYEQYF. The chain uses TRBV6-2 or TRBV6-3 and TRBJ2-7; 14 nucleotides agree with TRBD2. V shed 7 bases, J shed 3 bases, and the junction held 5 bases outside the gene matches. This CDR3 is 15 amino acids long. Germline assignment: CDR1 MNHEY and CDR2 SVGEGT.

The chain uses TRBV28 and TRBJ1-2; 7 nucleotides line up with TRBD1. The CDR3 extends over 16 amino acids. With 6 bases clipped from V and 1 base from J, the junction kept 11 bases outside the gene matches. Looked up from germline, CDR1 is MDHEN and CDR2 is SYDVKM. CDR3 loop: CASSRRPGTVNYGYTF. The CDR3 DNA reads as TGTGCCAGCAGCCGCCGTCCCGGGACAGTTAACTATGGCTACACCTTC.

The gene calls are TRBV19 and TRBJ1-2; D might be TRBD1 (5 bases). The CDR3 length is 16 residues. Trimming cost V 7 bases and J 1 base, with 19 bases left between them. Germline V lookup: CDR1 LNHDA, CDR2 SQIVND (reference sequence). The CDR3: CASINAGADLNYGYTF. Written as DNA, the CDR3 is TGTGCCAGTATTAACGCTGGGGCGGACCTTAACTATGGCTACACCTTC. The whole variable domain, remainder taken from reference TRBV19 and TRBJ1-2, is DGGITQSPKYLFRKEGQNVTLSCEQNLNHDAMYWYRQDPGQGLRLIYYSQIVNDFQKGDIAEGYSVSREKKESFPLTVTSAQKNPTAFYLCASINAGADLNYGYTFGSGTRLTVV.

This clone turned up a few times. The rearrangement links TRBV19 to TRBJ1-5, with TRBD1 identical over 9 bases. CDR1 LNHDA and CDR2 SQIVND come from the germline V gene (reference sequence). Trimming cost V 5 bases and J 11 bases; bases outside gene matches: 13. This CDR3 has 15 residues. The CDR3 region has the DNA TGTGCCAGTAGTCCCGGGACAGGGTTTGCAAAGGCCCAGCATTTT. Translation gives CASSPGTGFAKAQHF.

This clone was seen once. Here the CDR3 DNA reads TGTGCCAGCAGTTCCAGATCTTCCCAGCCCCAGCATTTT. Translated: CASSSRSSQPQHF. This sequence joins TRBV27 and TRBJ1-5, with D hard to call. V shed 4 bases and J shed 7 bases, with 11 bases lying between them. Germline values: CDR1 MNHEY, CDR2 SMNVEV (reference sequence). The CDR3 runs to 13 residues.

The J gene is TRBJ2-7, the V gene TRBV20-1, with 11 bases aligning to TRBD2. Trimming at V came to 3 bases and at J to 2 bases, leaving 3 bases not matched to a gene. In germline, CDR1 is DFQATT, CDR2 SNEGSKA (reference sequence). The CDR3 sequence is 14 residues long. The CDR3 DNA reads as TGCAGTGCTAGTATAGCGGGAGGGCCCTACGAGCAGTACTTC. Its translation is CSASIAGGPYEQYF.

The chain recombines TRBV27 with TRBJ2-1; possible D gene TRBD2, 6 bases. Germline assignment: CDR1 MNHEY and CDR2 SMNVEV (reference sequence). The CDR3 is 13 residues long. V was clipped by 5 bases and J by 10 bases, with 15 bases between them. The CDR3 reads CASSPPGGQEQFF. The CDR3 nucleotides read TGTGCCAGCAGTCCACCTGGAGGGCAGGAGCAGTTCTTC.

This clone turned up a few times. This chain's CDR3 is CASSFSSGDEQFF. The CDR3 DNA follows: TGTGCCAGCAGCTTTTCGTCAGGGGATGAGCAGTTCTTC. The chain joins TRBV7-3 to TRBJ2-1, with a weak D call TRBD1 (6 bases). Germline CDR1 SGHTA, CDR2 FQGTGA. The CDR3 runs 13 residues. V dropped 3 bases and J dropped 8 bases, with 11 bases sitting between them.

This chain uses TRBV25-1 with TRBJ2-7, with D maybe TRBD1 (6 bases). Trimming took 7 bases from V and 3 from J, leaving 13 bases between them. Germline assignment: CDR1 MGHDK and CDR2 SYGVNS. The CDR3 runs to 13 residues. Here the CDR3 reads CASTPTGLYEQYF. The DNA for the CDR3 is TGTGCCAGCACTCCGACAGGACTCTACGAGCAGTACTTC.

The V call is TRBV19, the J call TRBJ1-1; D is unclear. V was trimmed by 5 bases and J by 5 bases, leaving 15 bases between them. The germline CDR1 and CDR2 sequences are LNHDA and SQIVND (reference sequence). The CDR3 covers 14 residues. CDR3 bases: TGTGCCAGTAGTCCCCGGGGAGGGAGGACTGAAGCTTTCTTT. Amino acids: CASSPRGGRTEAFF.

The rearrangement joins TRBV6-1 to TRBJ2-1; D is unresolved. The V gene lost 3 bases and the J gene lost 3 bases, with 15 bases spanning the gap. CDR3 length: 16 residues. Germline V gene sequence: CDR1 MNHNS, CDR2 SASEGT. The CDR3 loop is CASSEFSTPGYNEQFF. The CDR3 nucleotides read TGTGCCAGCAGTGAGTTTAGCACCCCCGGCTACAATGAGCAGTTCTTC.

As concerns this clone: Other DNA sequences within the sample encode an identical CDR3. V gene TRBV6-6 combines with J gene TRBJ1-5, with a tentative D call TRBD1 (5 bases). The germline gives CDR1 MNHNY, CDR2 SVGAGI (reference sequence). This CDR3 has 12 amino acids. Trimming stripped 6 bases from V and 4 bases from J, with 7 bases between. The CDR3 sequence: CASRGGNQPQHF. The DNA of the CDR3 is TGTGCCAGCAGGGGGGGGAATCAGCCCCAGCATTTT.

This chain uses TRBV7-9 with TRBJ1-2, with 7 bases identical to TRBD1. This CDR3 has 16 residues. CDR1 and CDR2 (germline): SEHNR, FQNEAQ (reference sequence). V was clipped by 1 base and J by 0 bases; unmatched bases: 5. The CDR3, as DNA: TGTGCCAGCAGCTTAGTAGGGCAGGGGGCTAACTATGGCTACACCTTC. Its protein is CASSLVGQGANYGYTF.

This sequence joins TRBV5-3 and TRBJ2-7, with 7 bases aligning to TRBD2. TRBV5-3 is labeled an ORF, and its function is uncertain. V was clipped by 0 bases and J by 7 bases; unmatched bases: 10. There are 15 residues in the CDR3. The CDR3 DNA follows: TGTGCCAGAAGCTTGGTATCGCGGGAGACTCGAGAGCAGTACTTC. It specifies CARSLVSRETREQYF.

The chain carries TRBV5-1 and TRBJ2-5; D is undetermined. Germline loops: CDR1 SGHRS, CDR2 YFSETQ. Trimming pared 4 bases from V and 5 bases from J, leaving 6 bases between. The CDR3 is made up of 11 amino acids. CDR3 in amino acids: CASSPGETQYF. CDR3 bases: TGCGCCAGCAGCCCCGGGGAGACCCAGTACTTC.

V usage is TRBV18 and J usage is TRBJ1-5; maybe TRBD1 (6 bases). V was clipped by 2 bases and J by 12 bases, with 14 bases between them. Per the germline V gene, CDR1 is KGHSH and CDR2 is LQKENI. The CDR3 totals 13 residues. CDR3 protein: CASSPGRGEVQHF. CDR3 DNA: TGTGCCAGCTCACCAGGGAGGGGGGAGGTCCAGCATTTT.

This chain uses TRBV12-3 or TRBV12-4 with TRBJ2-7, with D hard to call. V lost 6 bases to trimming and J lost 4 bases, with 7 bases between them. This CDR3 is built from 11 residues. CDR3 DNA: TGTGCCAGCAGCCGCCTATACGAGCAGTACTTC. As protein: CASSRLYEQYF.

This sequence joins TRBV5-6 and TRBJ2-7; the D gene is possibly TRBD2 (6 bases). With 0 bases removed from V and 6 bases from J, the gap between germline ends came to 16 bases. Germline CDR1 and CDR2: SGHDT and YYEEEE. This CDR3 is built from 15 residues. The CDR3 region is CASSLGVGGPSEQYF. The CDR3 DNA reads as TGTGCCAGCAGCTTGGGAGTGGGAGGCCCCAGCGAGCAGTACTTC.

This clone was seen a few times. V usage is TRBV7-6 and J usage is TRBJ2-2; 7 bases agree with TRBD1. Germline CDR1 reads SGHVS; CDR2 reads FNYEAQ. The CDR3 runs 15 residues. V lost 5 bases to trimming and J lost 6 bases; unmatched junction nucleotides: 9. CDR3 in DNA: TGTGCCAGCAGCCTCGGGGCAGGGGGATCCGGGGAGCTGTTTTTT. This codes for CASSLGAGGSGELFF.

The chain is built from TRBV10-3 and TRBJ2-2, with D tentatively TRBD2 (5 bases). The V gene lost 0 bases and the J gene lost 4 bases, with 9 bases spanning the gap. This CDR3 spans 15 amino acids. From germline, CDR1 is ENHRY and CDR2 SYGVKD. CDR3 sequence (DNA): TGTGCCATCAGTGAGTCGCCCGGAGGCACCGGGGAGCTGTTTTTT. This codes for CAISESPGGTGELFF.

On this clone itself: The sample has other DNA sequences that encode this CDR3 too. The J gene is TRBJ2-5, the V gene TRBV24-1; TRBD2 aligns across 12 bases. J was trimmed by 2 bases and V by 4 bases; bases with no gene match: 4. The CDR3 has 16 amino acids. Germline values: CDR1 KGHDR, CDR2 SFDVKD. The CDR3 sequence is CATSDPGLAGQETQYF. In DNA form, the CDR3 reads TGTGCCACCAGTGACCCCGGACTAGCGGGACAAGAGACCCAGTACTTC.

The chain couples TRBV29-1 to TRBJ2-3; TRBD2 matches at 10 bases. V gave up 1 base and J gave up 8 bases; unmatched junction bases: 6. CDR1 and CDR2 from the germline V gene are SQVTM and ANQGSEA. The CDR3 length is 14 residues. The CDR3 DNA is TGCAGCGTTGAAGGAGCGGGAGGGAAGGGTACGCAGTATTTT. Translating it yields CSVEGAGGKGTQYF.